This TCR beta chain was profiled in a study of cytomegalovirus exposure and HLA in healthy donors. Primers for the PCR totalled 60 Vbeta and 13 Jbeta. Sequencing was performed with immunoSEQ multiplex PCR; in TCRdb, only in-frame clones are kept and a portion is missing. This table holds roughly 200,000 clones, less than 80% found once. Trimming shortened V by 0 bases and J by 0 bases, and 9 bases separated the two germline ends. Looked up from germline, CDR1 is LGHNA and CDR2 is YSLEER. The CDR3 sequence is 16 residues long. The clonotype was recovered from a young woman in good health and CMV-seropositive. Material: PBMCs. The chain carries TRBV4-3 and TRBJ1-3, with D perhaps matching TRBD1 (6 bases). Here the CDR3 DNA reads TGCGCCAGCAGCCAAGACAGGGGCATCTCTGGAAACACCATATATTTT. It yields the protein CASSQDRGISGNTIYF.